Listed below are T cell receptor beta chains from one sample, sequenced in a study of blood T cell repertoires in COVID-19. TCRdb's copy holds only in-frame clones and misses some; the assay was immunoSEQ multiplex PCR. The sample has approximately 90,000 clones; 75% to 90% are singletons. The sample comprised peripheral blood. The receptors originated from a man at least 80 years old with active or convalescent COVID-19. CDR3s include the opening cysteine and the closing phenylalanine or tryptophan. A D gene is named only where the DNA matches it firmly. Clone size is not always given. Where it is, it says once, few, many or a class for expanded clones.

size | J | D | V | DNA | CDR3
. | TRBJ1-3 | . | TRBV18 | TGTGCCAGCTCACTTAACAGAGATGGAAACACCATATATTTT | CASSLNRDGNTIYF
. | TRBJ2-2 | . | TRBV7-2 | TGTGCCAGCAGCCCCCCGTGGCGAGGGAACACCGGGGAGCTGTTTTTT | CASSPPWRGNTGELFF
. | TRBJ2-1 | . | TRBV9 | TGTGCCAGCAGCGTTGGCTTCAATGAGCAGTTCTTC | CASSVGFNEQFF
. | TRBJ2-7 | . | TRBV2 | TGTGCCAGCACTGGACCGGGACATCCCTCCTACGAGCAGTACTTC | CASTGPGHPSYEQYF
once | TRBJ2-7 | . | TRBV29-1 | TGCAGCGCTCAGGAACTAGGGCGGTCCTACGAGCAGTACTTC | CSAQELGRSYEQYF
. | TRBJ1-1 | . | TRBV27 | TGTGCCAGCAGTTATTCGGTGAACACTGAAGCTTTCTTT | CASSYSVNTEAFF
. | TRBJ2-1 | TRBD2 | TRBV24-1 | TGTGCCACCAGCGGACTGGGGGGGTCCTACAATGAGCAGTTCTTC | CATSGLGGSYNEQFF
. | TRBJ1-6 | . | TRBV5-1 | TGCGCCAGCAGCTTGGGAGAAACCTATAATTCACCCCTCCACTTT | CASSLGETYNSPLHF
. | TRBJ1-5 | TRBD1 | TRBV18 | TGTGCCAGCTCACGGGGGACAGGTAGCAATCAGCCCCAGCATTTT | CASSRGTGSNQPQHF
once | TRBJ2-3 | . | TRBV19 | TGTGCCAGTAGTATTCGGGGATTGACGACAGATACGCAGTATTTT | CASSIRGLTTDTQYF
once | TRBJ1-4 | TRBD1 | TRBV2 | TGTGCCAGCAGCTCTCAGGGGGCTACTAATGAAAAACTGTTTTTT | CASSSQGATNEKLFF
. | TRBJ1-1 | . | TRBV4-3 | TGCGCCAGCAGCCACGCTATCGGGGGCACTGAAGCTTTCTTT | CASSHAIGGTEAFF
. | TRBJ2-5 | . | TRBV19 | TGTGCCAGTAGCTCGCGGCAGAGCTTGTACCAAGAGACCCAGTACTTC | CASSSRQSLYQETQYF
. | TRBJ2-7 | . | TRBV3-1/TRBV3-2 | TGTGCCAGCAGCTCCAGGGGGGAGCACGAGCAGTACTTC | CASSSRGEHEQYF
. | TRBJ2-3 | . | TRBV19 | TGTGCCAGTAGTCAGGGGCCCAGCACAGATACGCAGTATTTT | CASSQGPSTDTQYF
. | TRBJ2-2 | TRBD2 | TRBV10-3 | TGTGCCATCAGTGATCGGACTAGCGGGAGGGCCGGGGGCACCGGGGAGCTGTTTTTT | CAISDRTSGRAGGTGELFF
once | TRBJ2-3 | . | TRBV6-5 | TGTGCCAGCAGCGTGAGCACAGATACGCAGTATTTT | CASSVSTDTQYF
. | TRBJ1-3 | . | TRBV3-1/TRBV3-2 | TGTGCCAGCAGCCAAGCGGGCGTAGGGGCTGGAAACACCATATATTTT | CASSQAGVGAGNTIYF
. | TRBJ1-5 | . | TRBV6-8 | TGTGCCAGCAACCCCTTCCGGGGGATTAGCAATCAGCCCCAGCATTTT | CASNPFRGISNQPQHF
. | TRBJ2-7 | TRBD2 | TRBV10-3 | TGTGCCATCAGTGATAGCAGACTAGCGAGCGACGAGCAGTACTTC | CAISDSRLASDEQYF
. | TRBJ2-5 | . | TRBV5-1 | TGCGCCAGCAGCTTGGGCCCCCGGGAAGAGACCCAGTACTTC | CASSLGPREETQYF
. | TRBJ2-5 | . | TRBV10-3 | TGTGCCATCAGTGGCCCAGGTTTCCAAGAGACCCAGTACTTC | CAISGPGFQETQYF
. | TRBJ2-5 | TRBD2 | TRBV12-3/TRBV12-4 | TGTGCCAGCAGGCCGACTAGCTGGGAGACCCAGTACTTC | CASRPTSWETQYF
. | TRBJ2-7 | . | TRBV9 | TGTGCCAGCAGCGTCTTCTCCTACGAGCAGTACTTC | CASSVFSYEQYF